The 26 T cell receptor beta chains in this list originate from one sample, sequenced in a study of T cells in Graves' hyperthyroidism and ophthalmopathy. It was RNA transcripts that yielded the amplified TCR beta CDR3 regions. The HTBI set primed first-round TCR CDR3 RT-PCR. Each CDR3 protein is one row after TCRdb ran MiXCR on the multiplex PCR reads. The sample shows hundreds of thousands of distinct CDR3 sequences, more than 11% of them seen only once. The sequenced sample was blood. These receptors all stem from a young woman with Graves' hyperthyroidism that later progressed to Graves' ophthalmopathy.

In this sample, this clonotype turned up many times. V is TRBV12-3 or TRBV12-4 and J is TRBJ1-3; D may be TRBD1 (5 bases). The CDR3 contains 14 residues. The germline V and J ends were trimmed by 3 bases and 2 bases, with 8 bases remaining between them. The CDR3 sequence is CASSLQGAGNTIYF. CDR3 DNA: TGTGCCAGCAGTTTGCAGGGTGCTGGAAACACCATATATTTT.

The chain is built from TRBV19 and TRBJ1-3, with D unclear. CDR3 length equals 14 residues. With 5 bases removed from V and 0 bases from J, the gap between germline ends came to 8 bases. Germline-derived CDR1 and CDR2 are LNHDA and SQIVND (reference sequence). CDR3 DNA: TGTGCCAGTAGTCCCACCACCTCTGGAAACACCATATATTTT. Translated: CASSPTTSGNTIYF.

This clonotype was recorded at least ten times. The chain couples TRBV11-2 to TRBJ2-4; no clear D gene. The CDR3 runs 12 residues. The V gene lost 3 bases and the J gene lost 14 bases, with 14 bases spanning the gap. Germline loops: CDR1 SGHAT, CDR2 FQNNGV. The CDR3: CASSLDRSGEYF. The DNA for the CDR3 is TGTGCCAGCAGCTTGGACCGTTCTGGGGAGTACTTC.

About this clonotype itself: A much larger clone lies a single base off, so this may be a read error. No conserved phenylalanine or tryptophan is present at the end of the CDR3, so a read error is the likely explanation. V usage is TRBV12-3 or TRBV12-4 and J usage is TRBJ2-7; TRBD1 might be the D (6 bases). This CDR3 has 12 residues. V gave up 5 bases and J gave up 9 bases, with 14 bases separating them. The CDR3 here is CASSPKGDGQYL. CDR3 bases: TGTGCCAGCAGTCCCAAGGGGGACGGGCAGTACCTC.

The rearrangement links TRBV14 to TRBJ1-6; no clear D. The CDR3 spans 16 residues. Looked up from germline, CDR1 is SGHDN and CDR2 is FVKESK. V lost 2 bases and J 7 bases, leaving 15 bases between the germline ends. CDR3 coding DNA: TGTGCCAGCAGCCAATTGTCTTCAGGCTCGAATTCACCCCTCCACTTT. Translation: CASSQLSSGSNSPLHF. The full variable domain, with the rest looked up from reference TRBV14 and TRBJ1-6, is EAGVTQFPSHSVIEKGQTVTLRCDPISGHDNLYWYRRVMGKEIKFLLHFVKESKQDESGMPNNRFLAERTGGTYSTLKVQPAELEDSGVYFCASSQLSSGSNSPLHFGNGTRLTVT.

The chain has TRBV7-2 and TRBJ1-5; TRBD1 is a possible D gene (5 bases). Trimming pared 5 bases from V and 5 bases from J, leaving 10 bases between. Germline CDR1 reads SGHTA; CDR2 reads FQGNSA. The length of the CDR3 is 13 residues. CDR3 in DNA: TGTGCCAGCAGCCGGGACGTTGATCAGCCCCAGCATTTT. Encoded protein: CASSRDVDQPQHF. The full variable domain, in which reference TRBV7-2 and TRBJ1-5 provide the parts outside the CDR3, is GAGVSQSPSNKVTEKGKDVELRCDPISGHTALYWYRQSLGQGLEFLIYFQGNSAPDKSGLPSDRFSAERTGGSVSTLTIQRTQQEDSAVYLCASSRDVDQPQHFGDGTRLSIL.

CDR3 in amino acids: CASTSGIGNYGYTF. CDR3 nucleotide sequence: TGTGCCAGCACCTCTGGGATAGGGAACTATGGCTACACCTTC. This chain connects TRBV6-1 to TRBJ1-2; D ambiguous. Germline V CDR1 and CDR2: MNHNS, SASEGT. The CDR3 spans 14 residues. Trimming took 7 bases from V and 2 from J, leaving 14 bases between them.

This chain uses TRBV5-1 with TRBJ2-3, with D uncertain. CDR1 and CDR2 from the germline V gene are SGHRS and YFSETQ. The germline V and J ends were trimmed by 0 bases and 2 bases, with 13 bases remaining between them. The CDR3 is 16 amino acids. The CDR3 sequence is CASSLVSGHFTDTQYF. The CDR3 DNA follows: TGCGCCAGCAGCTTGGTCTCAGGTCATTTCACAGATACGCAGTATTTT.

The V call is TRBV7-3, the J call TRBJ1-3; no clear D gene. Germline V CDR1 and CDR2: SGHTA, FQGTGA. This CDR3 comprises 14 residues. V was trimmed by 5 bases and J by 1 base, leaving 9 bases between them. The CDR3 here is CASSPSVSGNTIYF. CDR3 sequence (DNA): TGTGCCAGCAGCCCAAGTGTTTCTGGAAACACCATATATTTT. Full variable domain (missing parts from reference TRBV7-3 and TRBJ1-3): GAGVSQTPSNKVTEKGKYVELRCDPISGHTALYWYRQSLGQGPEFLIYFQGTGAADDSGLPNDRFFAVRPEGSVSTLKIQRTERGDSAVYLCASSPSVSGNTIYFGEGSWLTVV.

Notes on this clonotype: Given a much more abundant clone one base away, this may be a read error. V and J are TRBV6-5 and TRBJ2-1; D remains unclear. The ends were cut back, 4 bases at V and 12 bases at J, with 13 bases in the middle. Looked up from germline, CDR1 is MNHEY and CDR2 is SVGAGI. CDR3 length: 12 amino acids. The CDR3 region has the DNA TGTGCCAGCAGTTTGTTCGGCCGTGGGCAGTTCTTC. This gives the protein CASSLFGRGQFF.

In the case of this clonotype: This may come from a read error, since a much larger clone is one base off. This chain links TRBV28 with TRBJ2-7; TRBD1 matches 10 bases. The CDR3 is 15 amino acids. Germline lookup yields CDR1 MDHEN and CDR2 SYDVKM. The CDR3 loop reads CAGSLSDRGKNEQYF. In DNA form, the CDR3 reads TGTGCCGGCAGTTTATCGGACAGGGGGAAGAACGAGCAGTACTTC.

This clonotype was observed many times. V usage is TRBV7-2 and J usage is TRBJ2-1; D ambiguous. The CDR3 is 13 amino acids. Germline V lookup: CDR1 SGHTA, CDR2 FQGNSA. Trimming stripped 3 bases from V and 7 bases from J, with 10 bases between. The CDR3 nucleotides read TGTGCCAGCAGCTTGTTTTTGGGGAATGAGCAGTTCTTC. Its translation: CASSLFLGNEQFF.

This clonotype was detected many times. This chain joins TRBV2 and TRBJ2-3, with D possibly matching TRBD1 (5 bases). Trimming took 8 bases from V and 8 from J, leaving 5 bases between them. CDR1 is SNHLY and CDR2 is FYNNEI in the germline V gene. The CDR3 has 9 amino acids. CDR3 coding DNA: TGTGCCAGCGGGGCTACGCAGTATTTT. Its protein product is CASGATQYF.

The sample holds many counts of this clonotype. This chain connects TRBV7-9 to TRBJ1-4, with 10 bases that match TRBD1. CDR1 and CDR2 from the germline V gene are SEHNR and FQNEAQ (reference sequence). The V and J ends lost 8 bases and 6 bases, in that order; junction bases with no gene match: 12. The CDR3 runs to 16 residues. Written as DNA, the CDR3 is TGTGCCAGCCCCGGGACAGGGGCCATAGAGGATGAAAAACTGTTTTTT. Protein: CASPGTGAIEDEKLFF.

This clonotype was observed many times. This chain connects TRBV6-1 to TRBJ1-2; 8 nucleotides align to TRBD1. The V segment lost 6 bases and the J segment 3 bases; nucleotides outside the gene matches: 6. The CDR3 sequence is 14 residues long. The V gene's germline CDR1 is MNHNS and CDR2 SASEGT. The DNA of the CDR3 is TGTGCCAGCAGGTCCGGGACAGGAGACTATGGCTACACCTTC. Its translation: CASRSGTGDYGYTF.

This clonotype was detected ten times or more. The chain carries TRBV18 and TRBJ1-5; D is ambiguous. This CDR3 has 12 amino acids. Per germline, CDR1 KGHSH and CDR2 LQKENI. V dropped 8 bases and J dropped 4 bases, with 9 bases sitting between them. The CDR3 reads CASSPGNQPQHF. CDR3 nucleotide sequence: TGTGCCAGCAGCCCTGGAAATCAGCCCCAGCATTTT.

At least ten counts were recorded for this clonotype. The chain combines TRBV10-3 with TRBJ1-2; 12 bases map to TRBD1. Germline CDR1 ENHRY, CDR2 SYGVKD. The CDR3 totals 16 residues. The trim removed 7 bases at V and 5 bases at J, leaving 11 bases unmatched. CDR3 DNA sequence: TGTGCCATCAATCCGGGACAGGGGGCTATAGGGTATGGCTACACCTTC. It yields the protein CAINPGQGAIGYGYTF.

This clonotype has at least ten counts. The V call is TRBV12-3 or TRBV12-4, the J call TRBJ1-2; D call uncertain. V lost 4 bases, J lost 4 bases, and 10 bases lay in between. This CDR3 has 13 residues. The CDR3 loop reads CASSSPWGYGYTF. The CDR3 DNA reads TGTGCCAGCAGTTCTCCCTGGGGCTATGGCTACACCTTC.

This clonotype was found many times. The V gene is TRBV7-3, the J gene TRBJ2-2, with D tentatively TRBD2 (5 bases). Trimming pared 5 bases from V and 4 bases from J, leaving 17 bases between. The germline gives CDR1 SGHTA, CDR2 FQGTGA. The CDR3 covers 16 residues. CDR3 bases: TGTGCCAGCAGCCCGACTATGGACGGACGCACCGGGGAGCTGTTTTTT. As protein: CASSPTMDGRTGELFF.

This chain uses TRBV6-1 with TRBJ2-5, with 10 bases that match TRBD2. CDR1 and CDR2 (germline): MNHNS, SASEGT. V shed 4 bases and J 3 bases; nucleotides not matched to a gene: 5. The CDR3 is 15 amino acids. The DNA of the CDR3 is TGTGCCAGCAGTGGAGGAGGACTAGCGGAAGAGACCCAGTACTTC. Residues: CASSGGGLAEETQYF.

This clonotype has at least ten counts. This rearrangement joins TRBV12-3 or TRBV12-4 to TRBJ2-7; 8 positions match TRBD2. The J segment lost 5 bases and the V segment lost 2 bases, leaving 14 bases of the junction unmatched. CDR3 length equals 17 residues. CDR3 sequence (DNA): TGTGCCAGCAGTTTAACGTTGGGGGTTAGCGGGACTAACGAGCAGTACTTC. This sequence encodes CASSLTLGVSGTNEQYF.

This clonotype was counted ten times or more. The CDR3 DNA sequence: TGTGCCAGCAGCTCTTCGTCGGGGACAGGGAAAAAAATCACAGATACGCAGTATTTT. Amino acids: CASSSSSGTGKKITDTQYF. The chain combines TRBV11-3 with TRBJ2-3, with 9 bases that match TRBD1. CDR1 is SGHNT, CDR2 YENEEA, per germline. The CDR3 covers 19 residues. Trimming at V came to 4 bases and at J to 2 bases, leaving 16 bases not matched to a gene.

This clonotype came up many times. The CDR3 DNA reads as TGTGCCAGCAGCTTGATGGATATTCTTATAACCGGGGAGCTGTTTTTT. This translates into CASSLMDILITGELFF. This chain connects TRBV11-2 to TRBJ2-2; D is unclear. The CDR3 length is 16 residues. Germline V lookup: CDR1 SGHAT, CDR2 FQNNGV. The germline V and J ends were trimmed by 3 bases and 5 bases, with 16 bases remaining between them. Looking up the rest from reference TRBV11-2 and TRBJ2-2 gives the full variable domain: EAGVAQSPRYKIIEKRQSVAFWCNPISGHATLYWYQQILGQGPKLLIQFQNNGVVDDSQLPKDRFSAERLKGVDSTLKIQPAKLEDSAVYLCASSLMDILITGELFFGEGSRLTVL.

This clonotype was observed a few times. A much larger clonotype is one base distant, so this may be a read error. The J gene is TRBJ2-3, the V gene TRBV5-1; 9 bases map to TRBD2. This CDR3 has 18 residues. V trimming: 4 bases; J trimming: 2 bases; junction bases outside the gene matches: 14. The germline V gene encodes CDR1 SGHRS and CDR2 YFSETQ. The CDR3 bases are TGCGCCAGCAGCCAAGGTAGCACGGCTAGCGGGACCACAGATACGCAGTATTTT. Protein product: CASSQGSTASGTTDTQYF.

The chain has TRBV25-1 and TRBJ1-5; D is uncertain. The germline V gene encodes CDR1 MGHDK and CDR2 SYGVNS. The CDR3 has 12 residues. Trimming pared 9 bases from V and 3 bases from J, leaving 9 bases between. DNA for the CDR3: TGTGCCAGTGGTGAGGACAATCAGCCCCAGCATTTT. Its protein product is CASGEDNQPQHF.

This clonotype was seen a few times. This chain connects TRBV12-3 or TRBV12-4 to TRBJ1-3, with D perhaps TRBD1 (5 bases). CDR3 length: 13 residues. V lost 5 bases and J 2 bases, leaving 7 bases between the germline ends. CDR3 sequence: CASSGQAGNTIYF. The CDR3 bases are TGTGCCAGCAGTGGACAAGCTGGAAACACCATATATTTT.